What follows is one TCR beta chain and its context. Its matching antigen is unknown. Trimming shortened V by 6 bases and J by 1 base, and 6 bases separated the two germline ends. Germline CDR1 reads SSHAT; CDR2 reads FNYEAQ (reference sequence). The CDR3 extends over 13 amino acids. Donors were healthy HIV-negative adults without recent acute infections or vaccinations. Every donor, a Caucasian adult, lived in Nashville, Tennessee. At the deep level, the assay was run. Clones were sequenced by immunoSEQ multiplex PCR, and TCRdb holds only the in-frame ones, with some missing. The sample holds a few million clones, more than 85% seen once. This sample was included in a study of shared clonotypes between healthy human individuals. Study results and limitations: Between several donors, naive CD4 clonotypes were shared at a level of about 5%.

The TCR sequence derives from a man younger than 35 in good health. Some clones in this sample may be carry-over from other donors' samples. The chain is built from TRBV7-7 and TRBJ2-2; D gene unclear. Input material: naive CD4+ T cells from PBMCs. Stated subset: CD45RA+ positively selected. The CDR3, as DNA: TGTGCCAGCAGAAAAGAGAACACCGGGGAGCTGTTTTTT. Amino acids: CASRKENTGELFF.